This T cell receptor (beta chain) originates from a study of T cell responses to AZD1222 COVID-19 vaccine. General study points: Researchers took repertoire samples only after the peak T cell response had come. The reported proportion of spike-specific TCRs targeting unmutated variant regions was nearly half. Spike-specific TCR breadth and depth both grew after two AZD1222 doses.

Turning to this clone: Its antigen is undetermined. A read error may produce the germline difference seen at one junction end.

The CDR3 extends over 18 amino acids. Germline V CDR1 and CDR2: SSHAT, FNYEAQ (reference sequence). Assay used: immunoSEQ multiplex PCR; TCRdb lists only in-frame clones, some missing. The sample consists of about 110,000 clones, roughly 87% of them appearing once. This receptor was identified in an adult in good health. The V call is TRBV7-7, the J call TRBJ2-3; the D gene is possibly TRBD2 (5 bases). The starting material was peripheral blood, obtained on day 0 of AZD1222 vaccination. CDR3 DNA: TGTGCTAGCAGCTTAAGCGGTGGAGGACGGAGCGACCCAGATACGCAGTATTTT. This gives the protein CASSLSGGGRSDPDTQYF.